The present T cell receptor beta chain was sequenced within a study of OX40 agonist ivuxolimab in advanced cancers. Study at large: Every 2 weeks, patients received ivuxolimab intravenously, dosed at 0.01 to 10 mg/kg. General study points: Antigens targeted by the expanded peripheral T cells were not determined. Some patients without response likewise showed low normalized clonal expansion.

About this clone itself: Antigen specificity is unknown.

The data were produced by immunoSEQ multiplex PCR, yet TCRdb's version contains in-frame clones alone and is incomplete. The profile shows around 70,000 clones, around 93% of them singletons. This CDR3 has 14 amino acids. In germline, CDR1 is SGDLS, CDR2 YYNGEE. With 1 base removed from V and 4 bases from J, the gap between germline ends came to 8 bases. The sequence was obtained from an adult with an advanced solid tumor such as melanoma, head and neck, liver or kidney cancer. Sequencing was performed on CD4+ or CD8+ T cells sorted from blood, taken in a trial of the OX40 agonist ivuxolimab. The V gene is TRBV9, the J gene TRBJ2-2, with D unclear. In nucleotides, the CDR3 is TGTGCCAGCAGCGTATTGGGGATCACCGGGGAGCTGTTTTTT. The encoded protein is CASSVLGITGELFF.